Listed here are 10 T cell receptor beta chains from one sample, sequenced in a study of T cells in Graves' hyperthyroidism and ophthalmopathy. Amplified regions were TCR beta CDR3 sequences from RNA transcripts. The TCR CDR3 first-round RT-PCR relied on the HTBI primer set. TCRdb itself ran the multiplex PCR reads through MiXCR, one entry per CDR3 protein. The sample comprises 500,000 to 600,000 distinct CDR3 sequences, around 45% of which are singletons, and about 8% rests with the top ten. Sequences were obtained from peripheral blood or thyroid tissue (not recorded which). Receptors were obtained from a woman aged 18-30 years with Graves' hyperthyroidism.

The chain uses TRBV11-2 and TRBJ2-2, with 7 bases that match TRBD2. Germline CDR1 reads SGHAT; CDR2 reads FQNNGV. This CDR3 is built from 15 residues. Trimming at V came to 10 bases and at J to 2 bases, leaving 10 bases not matched to a gene. CDR3 residues: CAISYWGLNTGELFF. DNA of the CDR3: TGTGCCATCAGTTACTGGGGACTAAACACCGGGGAGCTGTTTTTT.

This clonotype was detected only a few times. The chain links TRBV3-1 to TRBJ2-7; 8 nucleotides line up with TRBD1. Germline CDR1 and CDR2: LGHDT and YNNKEL (reference sequence). Germline trimming cut 1 base from V and 0 bases from J; bases unmatched to any gene: 8. The CDR3 length is 17 residues. CDR3 residues: CASSQGVSRGRSYEQYF. CDR3 bases: TGTGCCAGCAGCCAAGGGGTTAGCAGGGGGCGCTCCTACGAGCAGTACTTC.

This clonotype was seen repeatedly, ten times or more. The chain carries TRBV11-3 and TRBJ1-1; 8 bases align to TRBD1. V shed 3 bases and J 1 base; nucleotides not matched to a gene: 4. Germline V gene lookup returns CDR1 SGHNT and CDR2 YENEEA. This CDR3 has 15 residues. CDR3: CASSLGTGQNTEAFF. The CDR3 coding sequence is TGTGCCAGCAGCTTGGGGACAGGACAGAACACTGAAGCTTTCTTT. Drawing the rest from reference TRBV11-3 and TRBJ1-1, the complete variable domain is EAGVVQSPRYKIIEKKQPVAFWCNPISGHNTLYWYLQNLGQGPELLIRYENEEAVDDSQLPKDRFSAERLKGVDSTLKIQPAELGDSAVYLCASSLGTGQNTEAFFGQGTRLTVV.

CDR3 in amino acids: CSFPHTQHEQYF. CDR3 nucleotide sequence: TGCAGTTTTCCGCACACCCAGCACGAGCAGTACTTC. The chain combines TRBV29-1 with TRBJ2-7; the D is unclear. CDR3 length: 12 amino acids. Germline V CDR1 and CDR2: SQVTM, ANQGSEA.

The V gene is TRBV4-1, the J gene TRBJ2-5, with D perhaps matching TRBD1 (5 bases). The length of the CDR3 is 13 residues. Trimming shortened V by 2 bases and J by 2 bases, and 6 bases separated the two germline ends. CDR1 is MGHRA, CDR2 YSYEKL, per germline. The CDR3 region is CASSQRQQETQYF. In DNA, the CDR3 is TGCGCCAGCAGCCAACGACAGCAAGAGACCCAGTACTTC.

This clonotype was seen a few times. The gene calls are TRBV2 and TRBJ1-5, with a tentative D call TRBD1 (5 bases). Germline loops: CDR1 SNHLY, CDR2 FYNNEI. Between the trimmed V and J ends, which lost 5 bases and 0 bases, there was a span of 17 bases. The CDR3 runs to 17 residues. The CDR3 DNA follows: TGTGCCAGCAGTTCGTACCGACAGCTTTATAGCAATCAGCCCCAGCATTTT. Translation gives CASSSYRQLYSNQPQHF.

This clonotype was detected only once. The chain joins TRBV27 to TRBJ1-6, with D possibly being TRBD1 (5 bases). This CDR3 is 15 amino acids long. Trimming cost V 7 bases and J 3 bases, with 13 bases left between them. The V gene's germline CDR1 is MNHEY and CDR2 SMNVEV (reference sequence). The CDR3 DNA is TGTGCCAGCAAATCCACTGACAGCTATAATTCACCCCTCCACTTT. As protein: CASKSTDSYNSPLHF.

About this clonotype itself: The conserved phenylalanine or tryptophan normally closing the CDR3 is absent here, so this likely arose from a read error. The chain recombines TRBV14 with TRBJ2-5; D remains unclear. The V end lost 0 bases, the J end lost 7 bases, and 12 bases lay between the germline ends. Germline V gene sequence: CDR1 SGHDN, CDR2 FVKESK. There are 14 residues in the CDR3. The CDR3 is CASSQESDGGTQYL. CDR3 bases: TGTGCCAGCAGCCAAGAGTCCGACGGCGGGACCCAGTACCTC.

This clonotype was seen repeatedly, ten times or more. The chain couples TRBV20-1 to TRBJ2-7; D ambiguous. V lost 0 bases, J lost 2 bases, and 11 bases lay in between. The CDR3 runs to 14 residues. CDR1 is DFQATT, CDR2 SNEGSKA, per germline (reference sequence). The CDR3 protein is CSARDLAATYEQYF. CDR3 sequence (DNA): TGCAGTGCTAGAGATTTGGCAGCGACCTACGAGCAGTACTTC.

As for this clonotype: Being one base from a much bigger clone, this may be a read error. This chain joins TRBV6-5 and TRBJ2-5; 8 nucleotides match TRBD2. There are 15 residues in the CDR3. Germline-derived CDR1 and CDR2 are MNHEY and SVGAGI. CDR3 amino acids: CACSYGSGRSETQYF. CDR3 in DNA: TGTGCCTGCAGTTACGGGAGCGGGAGATCGGAGACCCAGTACTTC.